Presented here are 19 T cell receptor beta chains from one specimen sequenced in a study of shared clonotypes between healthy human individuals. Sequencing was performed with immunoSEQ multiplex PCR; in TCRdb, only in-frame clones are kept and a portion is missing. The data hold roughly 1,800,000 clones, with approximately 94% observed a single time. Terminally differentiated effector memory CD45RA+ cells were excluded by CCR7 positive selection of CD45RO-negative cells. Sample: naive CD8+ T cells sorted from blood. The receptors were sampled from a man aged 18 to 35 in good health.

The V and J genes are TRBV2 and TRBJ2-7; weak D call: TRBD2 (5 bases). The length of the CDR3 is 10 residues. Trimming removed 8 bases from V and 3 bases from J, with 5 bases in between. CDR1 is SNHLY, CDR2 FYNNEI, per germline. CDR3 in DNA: TGTGCCAGCGGACTCTACGAGCAGTACTTC. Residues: CASGLYEQYF. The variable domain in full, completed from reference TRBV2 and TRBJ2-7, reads EPEVTQTPSHQVTQMGQEVILRCVPISNHLYFYWYRQILGQKVEFLVSFYNNEISEKSEIFDDQFSVERPDGSNFTLKIRSTKLEDSAMYFCASGLYEQYFGPGTRLTVT.

CDR3 protein: CASSWGVGYNQPQHF. For the CDR3, the DNA is TGTGCCAGCAGTTGGGGCGTAGGGTACAATCAGCCCCAGCATTTT. The rearrangement links TRBV28 to TRBJ1-5; the D gene is possibly TRBD1 (5 bases). V lost 4 bases to trimming and J lost 3 bases, with 13 bases between them. The CDR3 has 15 residues. CDR1 MDHEN and CDR2 SYDVKM come from the germline V gene. The whole variable domain, filled in from reference TRBV28 and TRBJ1-5, reads DVKVTQSSRYLVKRTGEKVFLECVQDMDHENMFWYRQDPGLGLRLIYFSYDVKMKEKGDIPEGYSVSREKKERFSLILESASTNQTSMYLCASSWGVGYNQPQHFGDGTRLSIL.

The CDR3 loop reads CASSLAGTGGRREQYF. CDR3 DNA: TGTGCCAGCAGCCTAGCCGGGACAGGGGGCCGTCGCGAGCAGTACTTC. The chain employs TRBV13 and TRBJ2-7; 12 nucleotides agree with TRBD1. J was trimmed by 6 bases and V by 5 bases; bases with no gene match: 11. CDR3 length: 16 amino acids. Germline loops: CDR1 PRHDT, CDR2 FYEKMQ (reference sequence).

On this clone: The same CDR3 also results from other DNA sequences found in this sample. CDR3 sequence: CASSLGPTYEQYF. The CDR3 DNA reads TGTGCCAGCAGCCTTGGTCCGACCTACGAGCAGTACTTC. This sequence joins TRBV28 and TRBJ2-7; no firm D call. This CDR3 is 13 amino acids long. Germline-derived CDR1 and CDR2 are MDHEN and SYDVKM. V lost 6 bases to trimming and J lost 2 bases, with 11 bases between them.

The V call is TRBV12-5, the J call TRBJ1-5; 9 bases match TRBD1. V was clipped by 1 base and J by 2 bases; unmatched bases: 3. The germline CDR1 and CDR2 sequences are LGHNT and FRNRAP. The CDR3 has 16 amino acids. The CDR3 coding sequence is TGTGCTAGTGGTTTGGGAGGACAGGGGCGCAATCAGCCCCAGCATTTT. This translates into CASGLGGQGRNQPQHF. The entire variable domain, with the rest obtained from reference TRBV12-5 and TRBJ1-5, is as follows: DARVTQTPRHKVTEMGQEVTMRCQPILGHNTVFWYRQTMMQGLELLAYFRNRAPLDDSGMPKDRFSAEMPDATLATLKIQPSEPRDSAVYFCASGLGGQGRNQPQHFGDGTRLSIL.

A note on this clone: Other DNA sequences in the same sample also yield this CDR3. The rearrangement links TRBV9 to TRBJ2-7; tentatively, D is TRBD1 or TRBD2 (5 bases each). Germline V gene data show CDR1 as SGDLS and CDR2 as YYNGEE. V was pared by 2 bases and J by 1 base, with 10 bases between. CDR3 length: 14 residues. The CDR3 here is CASSVGDVSYEQYF. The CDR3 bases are TGTGCCAGCAGCGTCGGGGACGTTTCCTACGAGCAGTACTTC.

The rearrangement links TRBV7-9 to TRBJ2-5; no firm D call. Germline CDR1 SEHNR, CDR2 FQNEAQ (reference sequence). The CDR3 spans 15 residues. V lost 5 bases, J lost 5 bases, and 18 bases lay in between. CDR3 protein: CASSDPFRAAETQYF. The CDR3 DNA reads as TGTGCCAGCAGCGACCCATTCCGGGCGGCCGAGACCCAGTACTTC.

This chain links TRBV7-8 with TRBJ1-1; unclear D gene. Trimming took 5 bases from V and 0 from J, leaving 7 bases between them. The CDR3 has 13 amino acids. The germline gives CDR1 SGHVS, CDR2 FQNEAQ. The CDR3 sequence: CASSPMLNTEAFF. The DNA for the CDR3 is TGTGCCAGCAGCCCTATGCTGAACACTGAAGCTTTCTTT.

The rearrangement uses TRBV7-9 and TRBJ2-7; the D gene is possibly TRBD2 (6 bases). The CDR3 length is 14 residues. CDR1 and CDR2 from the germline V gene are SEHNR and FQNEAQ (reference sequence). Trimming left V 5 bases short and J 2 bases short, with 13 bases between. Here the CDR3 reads CASSARDFPYEQYF. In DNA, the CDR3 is TGTGCCAGCAGCGCACGGGACTTTCCCTACGAGCAGTACTTC.

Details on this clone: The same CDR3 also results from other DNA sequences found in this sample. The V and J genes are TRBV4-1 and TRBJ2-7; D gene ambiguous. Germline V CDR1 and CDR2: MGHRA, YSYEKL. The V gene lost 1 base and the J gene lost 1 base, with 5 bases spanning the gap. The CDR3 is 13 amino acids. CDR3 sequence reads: CASSQAVSYEQYF. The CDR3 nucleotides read TGCGCCAGCAGCCAAGCAGTATCCTACGAGCAGTACTTC.

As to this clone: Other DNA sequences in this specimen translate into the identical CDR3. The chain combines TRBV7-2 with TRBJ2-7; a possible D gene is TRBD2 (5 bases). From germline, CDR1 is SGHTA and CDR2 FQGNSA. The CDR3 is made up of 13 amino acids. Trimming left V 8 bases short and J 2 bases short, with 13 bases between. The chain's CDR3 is CASSPRGPYEQYF. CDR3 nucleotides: TGTGCCAGCTCCCCTCGGGGTCCCTACGAGCAGTACTTC.

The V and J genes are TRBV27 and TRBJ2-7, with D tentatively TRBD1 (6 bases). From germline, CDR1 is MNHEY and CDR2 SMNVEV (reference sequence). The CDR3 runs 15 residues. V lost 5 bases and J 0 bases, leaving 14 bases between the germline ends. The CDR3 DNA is TGTGCCAGCAGTCCGGACAGCGAAAGCTCCTACGAGCAGTACTTC. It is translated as CASSPDSESSYEQYF.

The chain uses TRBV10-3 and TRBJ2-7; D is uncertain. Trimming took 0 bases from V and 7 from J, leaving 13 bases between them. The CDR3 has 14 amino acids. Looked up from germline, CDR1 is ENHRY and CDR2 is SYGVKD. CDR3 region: CAISESLTLSEQYF. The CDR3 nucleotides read TGTGCCATCAGTGAGTCTTTAACATTATCTGAGCAGTACTTC.

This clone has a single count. The CDR3 nucleotides read TGTGCCAGCAGTCGACGCCCCAGCGGGGCCCCCTCCTACGAGCAGTACTTC. Amino acids: CASSRRPSGAPSYEQYF. The chain carries TRBV28 and TRBJ2-7, with TRBD2 matching 7 bases. V shed 5 bases and J 0 bases; nucleotides not matched to a gene: 13. Germline V gene data show CDR1 as MDHEN and CDR2 as SYDVKM. The CDR3 consists of 17 residues. Complete variable domain (other parts from reference TRBV28 and TRBJ2-7): DVKVTQSSRYLVKRTGEKVFLECVQDMDHENMFWYRQDPGLGLRLIYFSYDVKMKEKGDIPEGYSVSREKKERFSLILESASTNQTSMYLCASSRRPSGAPSYEQYFGPGTRLTVT.

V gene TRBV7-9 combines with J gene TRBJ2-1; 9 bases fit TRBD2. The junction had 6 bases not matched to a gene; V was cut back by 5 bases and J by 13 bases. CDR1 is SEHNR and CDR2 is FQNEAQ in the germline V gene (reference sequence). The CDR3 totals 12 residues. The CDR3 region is CASSPSGNYQFF. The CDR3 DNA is TGTGCCAGCAGCCCTAGCGGGAACTACCAGTTCTTC. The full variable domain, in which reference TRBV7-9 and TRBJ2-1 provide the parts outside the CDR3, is DTGVSQNPRHKITKRGQNVTFRCDPISEHNRLYWYRQTLGQGPEFLTYFQNEAQLEKSRLLSDRFSAERPKGSFSTLEIQRTEQGDSAMYLCASSPSGNYQFFGPGTRLTVL.

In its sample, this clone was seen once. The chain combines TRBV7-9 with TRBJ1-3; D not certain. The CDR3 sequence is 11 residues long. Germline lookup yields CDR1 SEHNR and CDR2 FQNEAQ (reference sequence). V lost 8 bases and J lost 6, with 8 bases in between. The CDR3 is CASVGENTIYF. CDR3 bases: TGTGCCAGCGTCGGCGAAAACACCATATATTTT.

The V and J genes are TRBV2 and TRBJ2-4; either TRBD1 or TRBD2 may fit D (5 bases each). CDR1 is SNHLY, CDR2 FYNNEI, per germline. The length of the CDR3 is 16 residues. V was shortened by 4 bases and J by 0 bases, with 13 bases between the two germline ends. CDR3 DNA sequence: TGTGCCAGCAGTGCTGCCGGGGCCGCAGCCAAAAACATTCAGTACTTC. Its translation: CASSAAGAAAKNIQYF.

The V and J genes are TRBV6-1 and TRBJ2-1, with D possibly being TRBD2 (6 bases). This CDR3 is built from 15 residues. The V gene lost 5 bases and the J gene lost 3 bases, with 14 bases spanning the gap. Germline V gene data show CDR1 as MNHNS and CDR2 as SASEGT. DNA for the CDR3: TGTGCCAGCAGTTTTAGCGGAGCTAACTACAATGAGCAGTTCTTC. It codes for CASSFSGANYNEQFF.

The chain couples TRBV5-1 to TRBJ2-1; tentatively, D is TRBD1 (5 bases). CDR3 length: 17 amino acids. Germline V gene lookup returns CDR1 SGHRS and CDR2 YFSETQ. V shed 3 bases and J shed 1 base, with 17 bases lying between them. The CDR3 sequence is CASSSPLTDISYNEQFF. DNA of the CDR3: TGCGCCAGCAGCTCCCCGCTGACAGATATATCCTACAATGAGCAGTTCTTC.